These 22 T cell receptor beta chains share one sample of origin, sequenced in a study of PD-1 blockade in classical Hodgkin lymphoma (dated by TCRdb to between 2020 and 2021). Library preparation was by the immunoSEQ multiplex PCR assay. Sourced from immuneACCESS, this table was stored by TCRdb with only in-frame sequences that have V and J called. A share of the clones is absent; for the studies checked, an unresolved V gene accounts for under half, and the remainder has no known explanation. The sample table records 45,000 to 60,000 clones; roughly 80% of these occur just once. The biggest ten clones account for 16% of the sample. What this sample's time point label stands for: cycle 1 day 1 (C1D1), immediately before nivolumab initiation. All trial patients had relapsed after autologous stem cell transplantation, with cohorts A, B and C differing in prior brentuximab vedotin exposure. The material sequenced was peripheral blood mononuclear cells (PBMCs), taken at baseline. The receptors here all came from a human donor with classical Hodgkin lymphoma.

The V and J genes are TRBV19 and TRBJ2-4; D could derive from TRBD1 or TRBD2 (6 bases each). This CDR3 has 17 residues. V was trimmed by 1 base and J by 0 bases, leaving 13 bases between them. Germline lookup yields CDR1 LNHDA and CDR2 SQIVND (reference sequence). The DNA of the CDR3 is TGTGCCAGTAGTATAGCGGGGGCATCAATAGCCAAAAACATTCAGTACTTC. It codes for CASSIAGASIAKNIQYF.

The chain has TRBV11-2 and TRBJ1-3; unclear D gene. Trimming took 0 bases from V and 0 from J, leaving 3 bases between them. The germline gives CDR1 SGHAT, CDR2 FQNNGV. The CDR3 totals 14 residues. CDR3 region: CASSLEPSGNTIYF. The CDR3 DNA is TGTGCCAGCAGCTTAGAACCCTCTGGAAACACCATATATTTT.

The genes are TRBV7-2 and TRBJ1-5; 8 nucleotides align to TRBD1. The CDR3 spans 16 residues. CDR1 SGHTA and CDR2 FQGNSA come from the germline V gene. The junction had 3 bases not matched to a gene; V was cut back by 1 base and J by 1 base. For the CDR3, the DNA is TGTGCCAGCAGCTTAGGACAGGGGACCAGCAATCAGCCCCAGCATTTT. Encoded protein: CASSLGQGTSNQPQHF.

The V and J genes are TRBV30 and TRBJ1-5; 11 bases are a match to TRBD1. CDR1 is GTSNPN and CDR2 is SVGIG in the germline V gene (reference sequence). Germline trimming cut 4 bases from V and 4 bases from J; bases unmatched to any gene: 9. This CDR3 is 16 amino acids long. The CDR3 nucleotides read TGTGCCTGGAACTCCGGGACAGGGGGTTTAAATCAGCCCCAGCATTTT. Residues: CAWNSGTGGLNQPQHF.

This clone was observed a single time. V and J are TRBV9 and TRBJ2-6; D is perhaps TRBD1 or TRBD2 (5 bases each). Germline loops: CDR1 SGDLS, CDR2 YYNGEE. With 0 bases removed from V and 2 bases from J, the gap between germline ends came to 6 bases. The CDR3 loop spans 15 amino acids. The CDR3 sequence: CASSVGGAGANVLTF. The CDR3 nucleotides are TGTGCCAGCAGCGTAGGAGGGGCTGGGGCCAACGTCCTGACTTTC.

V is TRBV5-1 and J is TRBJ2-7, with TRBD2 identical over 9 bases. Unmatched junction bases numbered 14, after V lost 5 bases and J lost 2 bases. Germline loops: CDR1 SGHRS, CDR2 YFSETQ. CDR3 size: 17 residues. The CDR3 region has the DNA TGCGCCAGCAGTCCCGGGGATTTAGCGGGAGTGCCCTACGAGCAGTACTTC. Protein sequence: CASSPGDLAGVPYEQYF.

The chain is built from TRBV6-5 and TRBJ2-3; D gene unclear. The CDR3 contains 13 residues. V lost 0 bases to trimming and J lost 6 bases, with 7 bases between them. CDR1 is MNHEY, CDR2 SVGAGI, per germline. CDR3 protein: CASSYSSADTQYF. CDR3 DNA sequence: TGTGCCAGCAGTTACTCCTCCGCGGATACGCAGTATTTT.

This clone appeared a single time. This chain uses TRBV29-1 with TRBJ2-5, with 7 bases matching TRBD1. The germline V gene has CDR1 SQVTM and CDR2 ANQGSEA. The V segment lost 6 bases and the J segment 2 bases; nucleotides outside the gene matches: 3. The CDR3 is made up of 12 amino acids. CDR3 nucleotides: TGCAGCGTGCACAGGGGTCAAGAGACCCAGTACTTC. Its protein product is CSVHRGQETQYF.

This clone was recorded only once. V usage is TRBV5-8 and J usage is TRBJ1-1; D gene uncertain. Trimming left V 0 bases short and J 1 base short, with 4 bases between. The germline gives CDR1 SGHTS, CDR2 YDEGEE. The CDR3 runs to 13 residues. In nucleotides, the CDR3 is TGTGCCAGCAGCTTGGCCTGGAACACTGAAGCTTTCTTT. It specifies CASSLAWNTEAFF.

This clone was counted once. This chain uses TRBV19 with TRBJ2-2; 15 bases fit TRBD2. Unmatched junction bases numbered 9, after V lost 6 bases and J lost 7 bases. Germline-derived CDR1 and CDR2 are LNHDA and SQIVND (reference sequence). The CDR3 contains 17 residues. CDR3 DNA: TGTGCCAGTAGACGGACTAGCGGGAGGGTAGACGGCGGGGAGCTGTTTTTT. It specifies CASRRTSGRVDGGELFF.

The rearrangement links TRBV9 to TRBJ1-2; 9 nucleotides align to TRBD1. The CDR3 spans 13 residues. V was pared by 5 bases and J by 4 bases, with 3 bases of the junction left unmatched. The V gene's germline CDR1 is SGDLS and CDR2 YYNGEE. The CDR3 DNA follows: TGTGCCAGCAGGGACAGGGGCCCCTATGGCTACACCTTC. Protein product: CASRDRGPYGYTF.

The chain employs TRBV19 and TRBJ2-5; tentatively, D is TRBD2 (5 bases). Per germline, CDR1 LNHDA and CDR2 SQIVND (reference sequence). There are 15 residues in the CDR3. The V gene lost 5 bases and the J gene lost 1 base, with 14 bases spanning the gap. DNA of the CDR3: TGTGCCAGTAGTTTTGCGGGTGGATCCCAAGAGACCCAGTACTTC. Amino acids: CASSFAGGSQETQYF.

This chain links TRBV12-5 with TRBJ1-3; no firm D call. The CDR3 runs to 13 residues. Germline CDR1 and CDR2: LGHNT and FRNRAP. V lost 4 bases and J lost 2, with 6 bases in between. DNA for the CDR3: TGTGCTAGTGGTTACATGGCTGGAAACACCATATATTTT. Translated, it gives CASGYMAGNTIYF. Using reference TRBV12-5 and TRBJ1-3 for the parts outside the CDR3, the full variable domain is DARVTQTPRHKVTEMGQEVTMRCQPILGHNTVFWYRQTMMQGLELLAYFRNRAPLDDSGMPKDRFSAEMPDATLATLKIQPSEPRDSAVYFCASGYMAGNTIYFGEGSWLTVV.

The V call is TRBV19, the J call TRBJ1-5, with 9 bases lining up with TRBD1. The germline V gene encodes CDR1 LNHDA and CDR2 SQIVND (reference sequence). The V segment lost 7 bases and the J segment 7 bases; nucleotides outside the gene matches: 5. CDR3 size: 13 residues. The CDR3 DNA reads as TGTGCCAGTACCTGGACAGGGGCACAGCCCCAGCATTTT. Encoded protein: CASTWTGAQPQHF.

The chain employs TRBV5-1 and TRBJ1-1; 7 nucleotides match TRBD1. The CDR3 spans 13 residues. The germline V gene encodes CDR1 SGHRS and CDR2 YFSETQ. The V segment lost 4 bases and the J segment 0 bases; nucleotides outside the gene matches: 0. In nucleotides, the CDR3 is TGCGCCAGCAGCCAGGGGGTGAACACTGAAGCTTTCTTT. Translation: CASSQGVNTEAFF.

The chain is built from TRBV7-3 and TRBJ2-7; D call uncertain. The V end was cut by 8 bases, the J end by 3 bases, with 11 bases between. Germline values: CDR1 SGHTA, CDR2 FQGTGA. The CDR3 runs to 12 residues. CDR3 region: CASGPGSYEQYF. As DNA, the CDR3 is TGTGCCAGCGGGCCGGGTAGCTACGAGCAGTACTTC.

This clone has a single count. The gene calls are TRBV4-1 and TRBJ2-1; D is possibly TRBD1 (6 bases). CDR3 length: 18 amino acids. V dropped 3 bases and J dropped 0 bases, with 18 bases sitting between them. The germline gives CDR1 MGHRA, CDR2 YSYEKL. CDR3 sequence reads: CASSHHSRTVHSYNEQFF. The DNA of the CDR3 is TGCGCCAGCAGCCACCATAGCCGGACAGTCCACTCCTACAATGAGCAGTTCTTC.

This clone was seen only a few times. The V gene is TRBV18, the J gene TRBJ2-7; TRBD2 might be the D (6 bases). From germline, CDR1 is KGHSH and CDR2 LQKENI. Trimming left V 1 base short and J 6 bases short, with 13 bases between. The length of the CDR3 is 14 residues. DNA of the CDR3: TGTGCCAGCTCACCACAGAACAGACTAGGCGAGCAGTACTTC. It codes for CASSPQNRLGEQYF. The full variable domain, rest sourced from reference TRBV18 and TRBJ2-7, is NAGVMQNPRHLVRRRGQEARLRCSPMKGHSHVYWYRQLPEEGLKFMVYLQKENIIDESGMPKERFSAEFPKEGPSILRIQQVVRGDSAAYFCASSPQNRLGEQYFGPGTRLTVT.

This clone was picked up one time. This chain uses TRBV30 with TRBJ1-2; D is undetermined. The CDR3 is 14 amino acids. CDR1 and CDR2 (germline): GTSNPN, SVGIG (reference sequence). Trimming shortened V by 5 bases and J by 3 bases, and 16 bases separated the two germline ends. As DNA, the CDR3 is TGTGCCTGGGAAGATCTTGGACTTGACTATGGCTACACCTTC. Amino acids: CAWEDLGLDYGYTF.

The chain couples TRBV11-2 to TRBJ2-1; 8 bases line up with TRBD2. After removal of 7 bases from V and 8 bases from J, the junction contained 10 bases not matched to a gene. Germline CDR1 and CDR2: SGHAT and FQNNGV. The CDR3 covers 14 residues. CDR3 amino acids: CASKQAGAGDEQFF. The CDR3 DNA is TGTGCCAGCAAACAAGCGGGAGCGGGTGATGAGCAGTTCTTC. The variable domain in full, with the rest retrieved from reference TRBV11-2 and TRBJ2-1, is EAGVAQSPRYKIIEKRQSVAFWCNPISGHATLYWYQQILGQGPKLLIQFQNNGVVDDSQLPKDRFSAERLKGVDSTLKIQPAKLEDSAVYLCASKQAGAGDEQFFGPGTRLTVL.

As DNA, the CDR3 is TGTGCCATCAGTGAGCACGTCCCAAAGGCAGTTGAGCAGTTCTTC. Translation: CAISEHVPKAVEQFF. V usage is TRBV10-3 and J usage is TRBJ2-1; D is ambiguous. CDR3 length equals 15 residues. V lost 2 bases and J lost 9, with 17 bases in between. CDR1 ENHRY and CDR2 SYGVKD come from the germline V gene.

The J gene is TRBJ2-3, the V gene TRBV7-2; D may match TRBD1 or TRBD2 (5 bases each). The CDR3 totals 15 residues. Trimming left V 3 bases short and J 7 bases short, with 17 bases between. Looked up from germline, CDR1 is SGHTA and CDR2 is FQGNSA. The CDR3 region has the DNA TGTGCCAGCAGCTTTATGGTGGGACCTACAAATACGCAGTATTTT. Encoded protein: CASSFMVGPTNTQYF.